This T cell receptor (beta chain) was identified during a study of cytomegalovirus exposure and HLA in healthy donors. Study-wide points: CMV serostatus stood as the only immune exposure information on hand.

In regard to this clone: The antigen is not known.

Primers included in the PCR were 60 Vbeta and 13 Jbeta primers. The method was immunoSEQ multiplex PCR; TCRdb's version includes in-frame clones alone and lacks a portion of them. The table lists about 140,000 clones, roughly 79% of them singletons, with 2.8% in the top ten. This sequence was found in a male donor in good health and CMV-seronegative. Sequencing used PBMCs.

CDR3 coding DNA: TGTGCCAGCAGCTTGGGCAGGGGGCTAAGAACTAATGAAAAACTGTTTTTT. This gives the protein CASSLGRGLRTNEKLFF. V gene TRBV13 combines with J gene TRBJ1-4, with 8 bases lining up with TRBD1. The CDR3 totals 17 residues. V lost 3 bases, J lost 1 base, and 7 bases stayed unmatched. Germline lookup yields CDR1 PRHDT and CDR2 FYEKMQ (reference sequence).